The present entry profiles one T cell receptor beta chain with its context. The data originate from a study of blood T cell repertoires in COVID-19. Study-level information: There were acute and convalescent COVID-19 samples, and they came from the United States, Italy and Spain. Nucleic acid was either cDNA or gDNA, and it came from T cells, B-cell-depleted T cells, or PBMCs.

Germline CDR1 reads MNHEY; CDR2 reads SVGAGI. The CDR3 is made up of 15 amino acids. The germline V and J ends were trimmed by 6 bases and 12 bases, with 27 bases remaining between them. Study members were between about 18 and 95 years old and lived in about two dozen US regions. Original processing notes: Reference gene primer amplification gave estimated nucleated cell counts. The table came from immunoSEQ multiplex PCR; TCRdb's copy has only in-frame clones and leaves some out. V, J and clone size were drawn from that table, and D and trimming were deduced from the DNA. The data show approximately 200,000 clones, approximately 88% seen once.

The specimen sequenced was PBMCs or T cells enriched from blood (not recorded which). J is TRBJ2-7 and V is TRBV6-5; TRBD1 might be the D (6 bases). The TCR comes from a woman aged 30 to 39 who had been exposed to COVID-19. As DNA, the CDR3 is TGTGCCAGCAGCCAGCAGGGGCCATCCCTGGTTGCTATGTACTTC. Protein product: CASSQQGPSLVAMYF.